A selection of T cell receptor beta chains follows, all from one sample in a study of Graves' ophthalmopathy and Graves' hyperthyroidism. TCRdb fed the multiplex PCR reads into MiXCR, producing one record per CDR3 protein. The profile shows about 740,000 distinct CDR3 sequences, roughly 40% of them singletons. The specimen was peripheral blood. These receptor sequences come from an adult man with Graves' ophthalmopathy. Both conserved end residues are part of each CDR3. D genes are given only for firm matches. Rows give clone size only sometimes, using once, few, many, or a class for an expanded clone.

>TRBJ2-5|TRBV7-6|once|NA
TGCGCCAGCAGCTTGTTCGGCCGGAGTCAGGAGACCCAGTACTTC
CASSLFGRSQETQYF
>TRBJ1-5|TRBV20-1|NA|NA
TGCAGTGCTAGAGACCCTGTAGATCCGACGAATCAGCCCCAGCATTTT
CSARDPVDPTNQPQHF
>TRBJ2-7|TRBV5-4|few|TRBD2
TGTGCCAGCCGACTAGCGGGGGGGCGGGAGCAGTACTTC
CASRLAGGREQYF
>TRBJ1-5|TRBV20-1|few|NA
TGCAGTGCTAGAGGGCCTAGGGTGGGTCTGGGCAATCAGCCCCAGCATTTT
CSARGPRVGLGNQPQHF
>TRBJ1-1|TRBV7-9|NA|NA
TGTGCCAGCAGCTTAGCTATAGGGGGGGGGGATGAAGCTTTCTTT
CASSLAIGGGDEAFF
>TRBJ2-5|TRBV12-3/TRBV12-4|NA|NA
TGTGCCAGCAGTCCGACGGACGTAACCCAGTACTTC
CASSPTDVTQYF
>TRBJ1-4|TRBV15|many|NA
TGTGCCACCAGCAGCCGAGGGGGTTCACGGGAAAAACTGTTTTTT
CATSSRGGSREKLFF
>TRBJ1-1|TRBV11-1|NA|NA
TGTGCCAGCAGTTTATCAGGGCTGGGCACTGAAGCTTTCTTT
CASSLSGLGTEAFF
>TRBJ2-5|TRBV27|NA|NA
TGTGCCAGCAGTTTTGCAGGGGGGAGGGAGACCCAGTACTTC
CASSFAGGRETQYF
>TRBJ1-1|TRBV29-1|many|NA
TGCAGCGCCTCCTGGACGAACACTGAAGCTTTCTTT
CSASWTNTEAFF
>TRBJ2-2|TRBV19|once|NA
TGTGCCTGGCATCAGGGCGGCGGGGAGCTGTTTTTT
CAWHQGGGELFF
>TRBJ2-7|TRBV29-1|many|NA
TGCAGCGTTGAACTCAGCTACGAGCAGTACTTC
CSVELSYEQYF
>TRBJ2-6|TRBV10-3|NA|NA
TGTGCCAGCAGGCCATCCTCTGGGGCCAACGTCCTGACTTTC
CASRPSSGANVLTF
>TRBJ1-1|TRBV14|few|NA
TGTGCCAGCAGCCAAGCGGGGGGACGGCAAGCTTTCTTT
CASSQAGGRQAFF
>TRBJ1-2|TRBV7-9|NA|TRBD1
TGTGCCAGCAGCGCCGGACAGGCCAAAACCTTC
CASSAGQAKTF
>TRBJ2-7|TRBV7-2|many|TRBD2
TGTGCCAGCAGCTTAATGACTAGCGTATCCTACGAGCAGTACTTC
CASSLMTSVSYEQYF
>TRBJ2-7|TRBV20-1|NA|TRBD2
TGCAGTGCTAGAGATGTGTCGGGGGGTAACGAGCAGTACTTC
CSARDVSGGNEQYF
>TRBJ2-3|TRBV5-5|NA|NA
TGTGCCAGCAGCGGCATAGGTAGCACAGATACGCAGTATTTT
CASSGIGSTDTQYF
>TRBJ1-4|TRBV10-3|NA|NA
TGTGCCATCAGTGAGTCCCCCAGCGAAAAACTGTTTTTT
CAISESPSEKLFF
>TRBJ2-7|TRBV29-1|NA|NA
TGCAGCAGTTACGACAGATCGGACGAGCAGTACTTC
CSSYDRSDEQYF
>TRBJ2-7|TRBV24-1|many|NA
TGTGCCACCCGAGATAGGTGGCGGTCCTACGAGCAGTACTTC
CATRDRWRSYEQYF
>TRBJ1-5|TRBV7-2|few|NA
TGTGCCAGCAGCCGAGATGCTAAGTCGCCCCAGCATTTT
CASSRDAKSPQHF
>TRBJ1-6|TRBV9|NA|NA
TGTGCCAGCAGCGACACAGGGATTTTTATAAATTCACCCCTCCACTTT
CASSDTGIFINSPLHF
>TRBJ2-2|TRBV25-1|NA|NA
TGTGCCAGCGCTAGGGACGGTTACACCGGGGAGCTGTTTTTT
CASARDGYTGELFF
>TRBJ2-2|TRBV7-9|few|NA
TGTGCCAGCAGCTGGGAGGTCGGGGAGCTGTTTTTT
CASSWEVGELFF
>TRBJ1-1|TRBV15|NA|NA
TGTGCCACCAGCAAAAGGCGGGAGAACACTGAAGCTTTCTTT
CATSKRRENTEAFF
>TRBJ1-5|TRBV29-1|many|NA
TGCAGCGTTGTTGCAGGAGCCGTCTCCCAGCATTTT
CSVVAGAVSQHF
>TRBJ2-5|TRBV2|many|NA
TGTGCCAGCAGCGGTAGACAGGGGAGGGGGACCCAGTACTTC
CASSGRQGRGTQYF
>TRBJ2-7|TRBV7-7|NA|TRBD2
TGTGCTAGCAGCTTAGCGGGAGGGATGGACGAGCAGTACTTC
CASSLAGGMDEQYF
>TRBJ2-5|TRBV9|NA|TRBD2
TGTGCCAGCAGCCTGGGGACTAGCGGGAGTGCTGAGACCCAGTACTTC
CASSLGTSGSAETQYF
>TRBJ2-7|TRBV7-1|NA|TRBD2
TGTGCCCGCAGCCCACGGCGGGAGGCCACCTACGAGCAGTACTTC
CARSPRREATYEQYF
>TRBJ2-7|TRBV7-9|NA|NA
TGTGCCAGCGCCAGTGGAGGGGGGGCTCGTCACGAGCAGTACTTC
CASASGGGARHEQYF
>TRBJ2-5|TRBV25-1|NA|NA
TGTGCCAGCAGGGGGCCTTTGCAAGAGACCCAGTACTTC
CASRGPLQETQYF
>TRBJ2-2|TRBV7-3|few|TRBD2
TGTGCCAGCAGCTCTGCGGGGGGTATGAACACCGGGGAGCTGTTTTTT
CASSSAGGMNTGELFF
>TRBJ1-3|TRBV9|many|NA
TGTGCCAGCAGTACTCAAGGCATCTCTGGAAACACCATATATTTT
CASSTQGISGNTIYF
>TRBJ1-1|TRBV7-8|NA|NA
TGTGCCAGCAGCTTAGCGCCCCAGGGTGCGGGTACTGAAGCTTCCTTT
CASSLAPQGAGTEASF
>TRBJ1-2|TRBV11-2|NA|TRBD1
TGCGCCAGCAGCCAAGGAGTCAGACAGGGCAATGGCTACACCTTC
CASSQGVRQGNGYTF
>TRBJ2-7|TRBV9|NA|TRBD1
TGTGCCAGCAGCCACCCCCGGACAGGGTTCTACGAGCAGTACTTC
CASSHPRTGFYEQYF
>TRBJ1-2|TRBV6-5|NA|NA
TGTGCCAGCAGTGCAAGGCTTACAGGTTTTAACTATGGCTACACCTTC
CASSARLTGFNYGYTF
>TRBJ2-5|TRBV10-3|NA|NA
TGTGCCAGCAGCAGCGACAGCCTAATAAAGACCCAGTACTTC
CASSSDSLIKTQYF
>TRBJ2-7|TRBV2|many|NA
TGTGCCAGCAGCCCAGGGTTTCACGAGCAGTACTTC
CASSPGFHEQYF
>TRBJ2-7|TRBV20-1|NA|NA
TGCAGTGCTCCAGGGGTGGGGGCAATCGAGCAGTACTTC
CSAPGVGAIEQYF
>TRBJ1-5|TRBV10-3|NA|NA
TGTGCCATCAGCAGGTGGGGGCAGCCCCAGCATTTT
CAISRWGQPQHF
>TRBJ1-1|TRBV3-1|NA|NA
TGTGCCAGCAGCCAACCACAAGACAGTAAAGCTTTCTTT
CASSQPQDSKAFF
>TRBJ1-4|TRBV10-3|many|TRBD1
TGTGCCATCAGTCCGGGACTTTCAGGGGGAAATGAAAAACTGTTTTTT
CAISPGLSGGNEKLFF
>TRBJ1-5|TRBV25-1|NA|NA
TGTGCCAGCTTGATGCCGAAGGAGCCCCAGCATTTT
CASLMPKEPQHF
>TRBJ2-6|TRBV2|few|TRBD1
TGTGCCAGCAGTCAAAAGACAGGGGCTGGGGCCAACGTCCTGACTTTC
CASSQKTGAGANVLTF
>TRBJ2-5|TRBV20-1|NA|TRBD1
TGCAGTGCGAACCAGGGGGCCAGGGAGACCCAGTACTTC
CSANQGARETQYF
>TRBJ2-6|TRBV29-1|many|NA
TGCAGCGTTGAAAACAGGAATGGGGCCAACGTCCTGACTTTC
CSVENRNGANVLTF
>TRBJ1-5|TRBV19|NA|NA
TGTGCCAGTAGTATAGAATCCCAGGTAGGACAGCCCCAGCATTTT
CASSIESQVGQPQHF
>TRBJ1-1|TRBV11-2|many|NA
TGTGCCAGCATCGTCGGACCGCAGAACACTGAAGCTTTCTTT
CASIVGPQNTEAFF
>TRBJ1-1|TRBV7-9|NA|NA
TGCGCCAGCAGCCAAGCCTTGACACTGAACACTGAAGCTTTCTTT
CASSQALTLNTEAFF
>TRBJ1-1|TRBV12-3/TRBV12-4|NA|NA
TGTGCCAGCAGTCGGGACGTGGTCGCTTTCTTT
CASSRDVVAFF
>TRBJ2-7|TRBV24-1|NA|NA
TGTGCCAGCAGTGATTTTTGGGGGGCTGGATACGAGCAGTACTTC
CASSDFWGAGYEQYF
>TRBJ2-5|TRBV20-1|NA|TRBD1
TGCAGTGCTGACAGGGAAGGGACATCCCAAGAGACCCAGTACTTC
CSADREGTSQETQYF
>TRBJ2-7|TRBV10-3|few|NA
TGTGCCAGCAGTTTATCAACATCGGACTACGAGCAGTACTTC
CASSLSTSDYEQYF
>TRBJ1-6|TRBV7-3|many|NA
TGTGCCAGCAGCCTCCAGCCGTCGGATTCACCCCTCCACTTT
CASSLQPSDSPLHF